The rows below give T cell receptor beta chains drawn from one sample of a study of OX40 agonist ivuxolimab in advanced cancers. Repertoires were generated with immunoSEQ multiplex PCR, while TCRdb's copy carries only in-frame clones and drops some. The sample has 92,000 or so clones; around 89% are singletons. The source material was CD4+ or CD8+ T cells sorted from blood, sampled in a trial of the OX40 agonist ivuxolimab. All receptors derive from an adult with an advanced solid tumor such as melanoma, head and neck, liver or kidney cancer. The CDR3 runs from the conserved cysteine through the conserved F or W. A D gene is named only where the DNA matches it firmly. Clone size, where shown, is once, few, many, or a class for clones that have expanded.

D,length,J,size,V,DNA,CDR3
TRBD2,15,TRBJ2-1,.,TRBV7-2,TGTGCCAGCAGCAGCGGACTAGCGGGATTAAATGAGCAGTTCTTC,CASSSGLAGLNEQFF
TRBD1,15,TRBJ2-3,.,TRBV7-3,TGTGCCAGCAGCTCCAGGGGGCGAGAAACAGATACGCAGTATTTT,CASSSRGRETDTQYF
.,14,TRBJ1-3,.,TRBV7-6,TGTGCCAGCAGCCCATACACAGGAGGAAACACCATATATTTT,CASSPYTGGNTIYF
TRBD2,15,TRBJ2-7,.,TRBV4-3,TGCGCCAGCAGCCAAGAGGCTAGCGGGCTCCGGGAGCAGTACTTC,CASSQEASGLREQYF
TRBD1,14,TRBJ1-1,.,TRBV6-5,TGTGCCAGCAGCTTCCGACAGGGTGTCACTGAAGCTTTCTTT,CASSFRQGVTEAFF
.,17,TRBJ2-2,.,TRBV25-1,TGTGCCAGCAGTGAATCTGAGGGAAAGATTAACACCGGGGAGCTGTTTTTT,CASSESEGKINTGELFF
.,14,TRBJ2-1,.,TRBV7-8,TGTGCCAGCAGCAAACCGGGGGTTATCAATGAGCAGTTCTTC,CASSKPGVINEQFF
TRBD1,15,TRBJ1-5,.,TRBV5-4,TGTGCCAGCAGCTTTCAGGGGGCATCGGGTCAGCCCCAGCATTTT,CASSFQGASGQPQHF
.,14,TRBJ2-7,.,TRBV19,TGTGCCAGTAGTACCACAGGGAGCTCCTACGAGCAGTACTTC,CASSTTGSSYEQYF
.,13,TRBJ1-4,.,TRBV9,TGTGCCAGCAGCTCCGAGAATTATGAAAAACTGTTTTTT,CASSSENYEKLFF
.,15,TRBJ1-6,.,TRBV6-9,TGTGCCAGCAGTTACGGTGGGACCCGTAATTCACCCCTCCACTTT,CASSYGGTRNSPLHF
TRBD2,13,TRBJ2-1,once,TRBV7-3,TGTGCCAGCAGCTGGACTAGCGCCAATGAGCAGTTCTTC,CASSWTSANEQFF
.,15,TRBJ2-7,.,TRBV5-5,TGTGCCAGCAGCTTGGGACCGGGGGCCCAATACGAGCAGTACTTC,CASSLGPGAQYEQYF
.,13,TRBJ2-3,.,TRBV19,TGTGCCAGTAGTGAAGTACGAGCAGATACGCAGTATTTT,CASSEVRADTQYF
TRBD1,14,TRBJ2-1,few,TRBV6-4,TGTGCCAGCAGTGACTCGACAGGGGCCGATGAGCAGTTCTTC,CASSDSTGADEQFF
.,13,TRBJ1-2,once,TRBV5-1,TGCGCCAGCAGCTTGAGGCGGTACTATGGCTACACCTTC,CASSLRRYYGYTF